This TCR beta chain was recovered during a study of OX40 agonist ivuxolimab in advanced cancers. Here immunoSEQ multiplex PCR was the method, and the copy in TCRdb shows in-frame clones only, minus some. This sample yields just under 95,000 clones, of which roughly 91% are seen a single time; more than 0.25% belongs to the top ten. The CDR3 totals 14 residues. Germline loops: CDR1 SGHNT, CDR2 YYREEE (reference sequence). The TCR comes from an adult with an advanced solid tumor such as melanoma, head and neck, liver or kidney cancer. Sequences were derived from CD4+ or CD8+ T cells sorted from blood, sampled in a trial of the OX40 agonist ivuxolimab. The chain carries TRBV5-4 and TRBJ2-5; 7 bases line up with TRBD2. TRBJ2-7 explains the end of the DNA better; the J call may be wrong. The CDR3, as DNA: TGTGCCAGCAGCTCCCAGACTAGCAACTACGAGCAGTACTTC. Translated, it gives CASSSQTSNYEQYF.